The 16 T cell receptor beta chains in this list originate from one sample, sequenced in a study of cytomegalovirus exposure and HLA in healthy donors. 60 Vbeta and 13 Jbeta primers were used in PCR. Using immunoSEQ multiplex PCR, the repertoire was profiled, and TCRdb retains in-frame clones only, with some absent. Of 95,000 to 120,000 clones detected, around 82% appear once; the ten largest clones hold around 5.8%. The sequenced sample consisted of PBMCs. These receptors all stem from a woman under 40 in good health and CMV-seropositive.

This chain connects TRBV10-3 to TRBJ2-1; TRBD2 might be the D (6 bases). The germline gives CDR1 ENHRY, CDR2 SYGVKD. CDR3 length equals 15 residues. Trimming cost V 3 bases and J 2 bases, with 11 bases left between them. The CDR3: CAISELAATYNEQFF. CDR3 in DNA: TGTGCCATCAGTGAATTAGCGGCAACCTACAATGAGCAGTTCTTC.

Only a few counts were recorded for this clone. The rearrangement uses TRBV7-9 and TRBJ1-1, with D possibly matching TRBD1 (5 bases). Germline V CDR1 and CDR2: SEHNR, FQNEAQ (reference sequence). The germline V and J ends were trimmed by 5 bases and 1 base, with 8 bases remaining between them. This CDR3 comprises 13 residues. The chain's CDR3 is CASSQQENTEAFF. The CDR3 bases are TGTGCCAGCAGCCAACAGGAGAACACTGAAGCTTTCTTT.

The chain combines TRBV7-2 with TRBJ1-1; 9 positions match TRBD1. The CDR3 contains 14 residues. V gave up 4 bases and J gave up 4 bases; unmatched junction bases: 4. Per germline, CDR1 SGHTA and CDR2 FQGNSA. The CDR3 spells CASSYLQGATEAFF. The CDR3 coding sequence is TGTGCCAGCAGCTACCTACAGGGGGCCACTGAAGCTTTCTTT.

The rearrangement joins TRBV6-1 to TRBJ2-7; 7 bases line up with TRBD1. The CDR3 contains 14 residues. J gave up 6 bases and V 5 bases, and 10 bases lay outside the gene matches. Germline loops: CDR1 MNHNS, CDR2 SASEGT. The CDR3 DNA is TGTGCCAGCAGTCCGACAGGGTTGTCTTCCGAGCAGTACTTC. Translating gives CASSPTGLSSEQYF.

The chain links TRBV9 to TRBJ2-5; the match to TRBD1 covers 9 bases. TRBJ2-7 matches the DNA end more closely, so the J call is doubtful. The CDR3 spans 15 residues. Germline V gene sequence: CDR1 SGDLS, CDR2 YYNGEE. CDR3 sequence reads: CASSVGGTGGHEQYF. CDR3 DNA sequence: TGTGCCAGCAGCGTAGGAGGAACAGGGGGCCACGAGCAGTACTTC.

The genes are TRBV30 and TRBJ2-5, with a possible D match to TRBD2 (7 bases). The DNA end lines up better with TRBJ2-7; the J call may be wrong. Per the germline V gene, CDR1 is GTSNPN and CDR2 is SVGIG (reference sequence). The CDR3 consists of 13 residues. The CDR3 sequence: CAWRGGPLGEQYF. CDR3 coding DNA: TGTGCCTGGAGGGGGGGGCCGCTCGGCGAGCAGTACTTC.

The genes are TRBV27 and TRBJ2-5, with D perhaps matching TRBD2 (6 bases). Germline V gene data show CDR1 as MNHEY and CDR2 as SMNVEV (reference sequence). V lost 3 bases, J lost 5 bases, and 19 bases lay in between. The CDR3 consists of 16 residues. The CDR3, as DNA: TGTGCCAGCAGTTTTACGGTAGCGGAGTTTGGCGAGACCCAGTACTTC. Translated: CASSFTVAEFGETQYF.

V is TRBV11-2 and J is TRBJ2-7; tentative D call: TRBD2 (7 bases). The germline V and J ends were trimmed by 5 bases and 2 bases, with 13 bases remaining between them. Germline loops: CDR1 SGHAT, CDR2 FQNNGV. This CDR3 comprises 14 residues. The CDR3 DNA reads TGTGCCAGCAGCATTCCGGGGGGCCCCTACGAGCAGTACTTC. The encoded protein is CASSIPGGPYEQYF.

The chain carries TRBV27 and TRBJ2-1; TRBD2 aligns across 8 bases. The CDR3 is 18 residues long. Trimming at V came to 3 bases and at J to 6 bases, leaving 16 bases not matched to a gene. Looked up from germline, CDR1 is MNHEY and CDR2 is SMNVEV (reference sequence). Here the CDR3 DNA reads TGTGCCAGCAGTTTTCAATGGGAAGCGGGAGCCTACGGCAATGAGCAGTTCTTC. This gives the protein CASSFQWEAGAYGNEQFF.

In its sample, this clone was seen a few times. The chain joins TRBV29-1 to TRBJ1-1; perhaps TRBD1 as D (6 bases). CDR3 size: 14 residues. Trimming took 7 bases from V and 10 from J, leaving 25 bases between them. CDR1 and CDR2 (germline): SQVTM, ANQGSEA. The CDR3 region is CSAEVTGRGATAFF. The DNA for the CDR3 is TGCAGCGCTGAGGTAACTGGCAGGGGCGCGACAGCTTTCTTT.

The chain recombines TRBV11-2 with TRBJ1-4; D gene uncertain. V was shortened by 1 base and J by 7 bases, with 13 bases between the two germline ends. CDR1 is SGHAT, CDR2 FQNNGV, per germline. This CDR3 has 15 residues. DNA for the CDR3: TGTGCCAGCAGCTTAGCGCGTGGTGGGAGTGAAAAACTGTTTTTT. Protein product: CASSLARGGSEKLFF.

This clone was seen a single time. The genes are TRBV5-1 and TRBJ1-4, with 8 bases that match TRBD1. After removal of 0 bases from V and 5 bases from J, the junction contained 9 bases not matched to a gene. The germline CDR1 and CDR2 sequences are SGHRS and YFSETQ. CDR3 length equals 17 residues. This CDR3 is CASSLDLGQGLNEKLFF. For the CDR3, the DNA is TGCGCCAGCAGCTTGGATCTAGGACAGGGATTAAATGAAAAACTGTTTTTT. Full variable domain (outside the CDR3, taken from reference TRBV5-1 and TRBJ1-4): KAGVTQTPRYLIKTRGQQVTLSCSPISGHRSVSWYQQTPGQGLQFLFEYFSETQRNKGNFPGRFSGRQFSNSRSEMNVSTLELGDSALYLCASSLDLGQGLNEKLFFGSGTQLSVL.

The rearrangement joins TRBV19 to TRBJ2-7; 10 bases are shared with TRBD1. Per the germline V gene, CDR1 is LNHDA and CDR2 is SQIVND (reference sequence). The CDR3 sequence is 15 residues long. The V gene end was trimmed by 5 bases and the J gene end by 0 bases; junction bases not matched to a gene: 4. CDR3 sequence reads: CASSARQGASYEQYF. In DNA form, the CDR3 reads TGTGCCAGTAGTGCACGACAGGGGGCCTCCTACGAGCAGTACTTC. The variable domain in full, with the rest retrieved from reference TRBV19 and TRBJ2-7, is DGGITQSPKYLFRKEGQNVTLSCEQNLNHDAMYWYRQDPGQGLRLIYYSQIVNDFQKGDIAEGYSVSREKKESFPLTVTSAQKNPTAFYLCASSARQGASYEQYFGPGTRLTVT.

This rearrangement joins TRBV5-4 to TRBJ2-7; D is undetermined. Germline V gene data show CDR1 as SGHNT and CDR2 as YYREEE (reference sequence). The V end was cut by 4 bases, the J end by 3 bases, with 5 bases between. This CDR3 has 11 residues. Here the CDR3 reads CASSADYEQYF. The CDR3 region has the DNA TGTGCCAGCAGCGCGGACTACGAGCAGTACTTC. Full variable domain (outside the CDR3, taken from reference TRBV5-4 and TRBJ2-7): ETGVTQSPTHLIKTRGQQVTLRCSSQSGHNTVSWYQQALGQGPQFIFQYYREEENGRGNFPPRFSGLQFPNYSSELNVNALELDDSALYLCASSADYEQYFGPGTRLTVT.

The V gene is TRBV5-6, the J gene TRBJ1-2; 10 bases map to TRBD1. Germline CDR1 and CDR2: SGHDT and YYEEEE. The CDR3 covers 14 residues. After removal of 4 bases from V and 7 bases from J, the junction contained 7 bases not matched to a gene. In DNA, the CDR3 is TGTGCCAGCAGCGGGCGGGACAGGGGCGGTGGCTACACCTTC. Amino acids: CASSGRDRGGGYTF.

This clone was counted between two and nine times. The rearrangement links TRBV20-1 to TRBJ1-1; D perhaps matches TRBD1 (6 bases). V dropped 3 bases and J dropped 8 bases, with 10 bases sitting between them. CDR3 length: 11 amino acids. The V gene's germline CDR1 is DFQATT and CDR2 SNEGSKA (reference sequence). The CDR3: CSASWQGEAFF. The CDR3 DNA is TGCAGTGCTAGTTGGCAGGGGGAAGCTTTCTTT.